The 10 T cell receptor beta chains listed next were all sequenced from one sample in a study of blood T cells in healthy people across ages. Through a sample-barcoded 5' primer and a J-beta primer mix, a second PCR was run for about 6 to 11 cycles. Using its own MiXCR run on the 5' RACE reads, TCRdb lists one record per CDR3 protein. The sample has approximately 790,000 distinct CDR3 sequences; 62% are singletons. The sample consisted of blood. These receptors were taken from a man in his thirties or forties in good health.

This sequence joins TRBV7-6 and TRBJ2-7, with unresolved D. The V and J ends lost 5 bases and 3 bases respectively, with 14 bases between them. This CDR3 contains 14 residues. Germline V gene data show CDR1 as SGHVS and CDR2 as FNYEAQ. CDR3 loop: CASSPRQADYEQYF. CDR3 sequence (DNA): TGTGCCAGCAGCCCCCGCCAGGCGGACTACGAGCAGTACTTC.

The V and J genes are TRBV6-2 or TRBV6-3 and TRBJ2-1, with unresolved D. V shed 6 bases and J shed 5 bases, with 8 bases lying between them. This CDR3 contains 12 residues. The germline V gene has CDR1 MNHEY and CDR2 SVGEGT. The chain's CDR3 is CASRQLDNEQFF. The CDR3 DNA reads TGTGCCAGCAGACAATTAGACAATGAGCAGTTCTTC.

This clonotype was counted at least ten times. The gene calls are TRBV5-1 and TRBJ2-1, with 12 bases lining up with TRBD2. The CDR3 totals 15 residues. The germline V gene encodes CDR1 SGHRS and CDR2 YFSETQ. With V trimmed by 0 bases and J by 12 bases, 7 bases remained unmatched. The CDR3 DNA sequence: TGCGCCAGCAGCTTGGTAGCTAGCGGGGGGGCCGGGCAGTTCTTC. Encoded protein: CASSLVASGGAGQFF.

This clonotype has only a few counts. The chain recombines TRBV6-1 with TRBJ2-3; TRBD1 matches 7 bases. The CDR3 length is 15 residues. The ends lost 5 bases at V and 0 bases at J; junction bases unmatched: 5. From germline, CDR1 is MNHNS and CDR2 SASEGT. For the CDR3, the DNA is TGTGCCAGCAGTTTAGACAGGGAAAGCACAGATACGCAGTATTTT. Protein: CASSLDRESTDTQYF.

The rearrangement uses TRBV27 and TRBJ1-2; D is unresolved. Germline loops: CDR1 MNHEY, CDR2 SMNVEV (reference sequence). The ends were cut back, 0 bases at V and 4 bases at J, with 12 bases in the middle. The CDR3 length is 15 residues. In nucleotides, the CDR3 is TGTGCCAGCAGTTTATCTTCGGCGTCAGGCTATGGCTACACCTTC. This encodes CASSLSSASGYGYTF.

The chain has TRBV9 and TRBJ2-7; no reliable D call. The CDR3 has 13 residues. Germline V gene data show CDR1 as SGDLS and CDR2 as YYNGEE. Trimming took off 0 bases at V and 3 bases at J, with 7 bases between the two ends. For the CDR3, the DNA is TGTGCCAGCAGCGTAGAGATGGGCTACGAGCAGTACTTC. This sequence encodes CASSVEMGYEQYF.

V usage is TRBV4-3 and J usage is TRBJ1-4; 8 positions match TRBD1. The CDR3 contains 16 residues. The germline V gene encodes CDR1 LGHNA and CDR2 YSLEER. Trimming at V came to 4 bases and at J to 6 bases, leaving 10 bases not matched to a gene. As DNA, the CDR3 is TGCGCCAGCAGCCTCTCCGGGACAGGCCGGGATGAAAAACTGTTTTTT. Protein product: CASSLSGTGRDEKLFF.

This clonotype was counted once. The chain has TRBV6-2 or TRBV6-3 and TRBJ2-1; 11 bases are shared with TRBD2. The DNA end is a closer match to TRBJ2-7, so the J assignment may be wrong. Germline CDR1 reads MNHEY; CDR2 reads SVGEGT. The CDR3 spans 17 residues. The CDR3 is CASSYVPSGGLYNEQYF. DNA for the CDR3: TGTGCCAGCAGTTACGTCCCTAGCGGGGGGCTTTACAATGAGCAGTACTTC.

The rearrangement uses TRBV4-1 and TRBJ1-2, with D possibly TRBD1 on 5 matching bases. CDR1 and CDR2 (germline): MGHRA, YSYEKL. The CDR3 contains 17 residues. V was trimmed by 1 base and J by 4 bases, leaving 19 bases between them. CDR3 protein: CASSQVSDIRTFYGYTF. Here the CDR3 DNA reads TGCGCCAGCAGCCAAGTATCGGACATCCGAACTTTCTATGGCTACACCTTC.

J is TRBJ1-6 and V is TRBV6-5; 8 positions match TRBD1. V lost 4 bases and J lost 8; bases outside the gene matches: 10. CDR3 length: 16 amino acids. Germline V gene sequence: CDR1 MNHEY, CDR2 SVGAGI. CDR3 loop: CASSSGQAVGHSPLHF. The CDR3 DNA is TGTGCCAGCAGTTCGGGACAGGCCGTCGGACATTCACCCCTCCACTTT.